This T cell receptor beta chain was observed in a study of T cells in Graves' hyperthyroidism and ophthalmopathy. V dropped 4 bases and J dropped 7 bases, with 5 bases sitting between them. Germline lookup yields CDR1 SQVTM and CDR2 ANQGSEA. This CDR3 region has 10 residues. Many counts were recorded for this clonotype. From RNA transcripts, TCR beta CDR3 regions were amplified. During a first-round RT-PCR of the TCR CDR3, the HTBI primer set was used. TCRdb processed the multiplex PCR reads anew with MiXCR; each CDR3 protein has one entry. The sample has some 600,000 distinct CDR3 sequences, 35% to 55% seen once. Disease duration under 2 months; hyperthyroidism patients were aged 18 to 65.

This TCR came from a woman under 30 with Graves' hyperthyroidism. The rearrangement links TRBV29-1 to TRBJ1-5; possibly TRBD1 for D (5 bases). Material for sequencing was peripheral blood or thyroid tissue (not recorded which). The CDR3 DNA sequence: TGCAGCGTTGGGGGGCAGCCCCAGCATTTT. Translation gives CSVGGQPQHF. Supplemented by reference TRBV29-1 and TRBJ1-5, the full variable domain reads SAVISQKPSRDICQRGTSLTIQCQVDSQVTMMFWYRQQPGQSLTLIATANQGSEATYESGFVIDKFPISRPNLTFSTLTVSNMSPEDSSIYLCSVGGQPQHFGDGTRLSIL.